This T cell receptor beta chain was documented in a study of cytomegalovirus exposure and HLA in healthy donors. Study context: Earlier sequencing of about 179 million T cells yielded 100 million to 120 million unique TCR beta sequences. General study results and limits: Reported results showed that the classifier diagnosed cytomegalovirus status with high specificity and sensitivity. Previous analysis showed most TCR beta V segments were productive about 87% or about 30% of the time.

The CDR3 runs 12 residues. V was shortened by 7 bases and J by 3 bases, with 13 bases between the two germline ends. The germline V gene encodes CDR1 GTSNPN and CDR2 SVGIG (reference sequence). The PCR ran on 60 Vbeta and 13 Jbeta primers. The data were produced by immunoSEQ multiplex PCR, yet TCRdb's version contains in-frame clones alone and is incomplete. The table includes 62,000 or so clones, more than 70% detected once. A word on this clone: What it binds is not known.

This sequence joins TRBV30 and TRBJ2-7; possible D gene TRBD1, 5 bases. The clonotype comes from a young man in good health and CMV-seronegative. Sequencing was carried out using PBMCs. CDR3 sequence: CASNDQGYEQYF. CDR3 in DNA: TGTGCCTCCAACGATCAGGGCTACGAGCAGTACTTC.